Detailed here is one TCR beta chain. This record comes from a study of blood T cell repertoires in COVID-19. Germline V CDR1 and CDR2: MNHEY, SVGEGT. V gave up 0 bases and J gave up 3 bases; unmatched junction bases: 5. CDR3 length: 15 residues. Some clones are missing from TCRdb's copy, which holds only in-frame ones; the method was immunoSEQ multiplex PCR. The sample includes about 340,000 clones, more than 90% of them seen just once. Allocation to cohorts depended on clinical history reported by the participants. Cohort 3 recovered donors had two negative PCRs, clearance, or symptom resolution. The clonotype originates from a woman in her 30s who had recovered from COVID-19. The specimen sequenced was PBMCs or T cells enriched from blood (not recorded which). The chain combines TRBV6-2 or TRBV6-3 with TRBJ2-7, with 7 bases matching TRBD2. The CDR3 nucleotides are TGTGCCAGCAGTTACTCGCGGGGAGGGGACTACGAGCAGTACTTC. This codes for CASSYSRGGDYEQYF.